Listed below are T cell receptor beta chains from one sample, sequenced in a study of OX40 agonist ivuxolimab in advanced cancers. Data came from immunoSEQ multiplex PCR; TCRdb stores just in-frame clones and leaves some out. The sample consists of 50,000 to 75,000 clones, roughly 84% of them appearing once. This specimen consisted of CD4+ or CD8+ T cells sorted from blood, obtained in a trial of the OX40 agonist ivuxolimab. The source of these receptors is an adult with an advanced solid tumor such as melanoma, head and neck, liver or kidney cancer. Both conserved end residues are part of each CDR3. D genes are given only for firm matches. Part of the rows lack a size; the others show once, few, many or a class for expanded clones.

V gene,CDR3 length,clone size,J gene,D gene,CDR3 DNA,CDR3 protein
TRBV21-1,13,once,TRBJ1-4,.,TGTGCCAGCCCCGGGACAGTTAATGAAAAACTGTTTTTT,CASPGTVNEKLFF
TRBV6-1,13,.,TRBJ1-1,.,TGTGCCAGCAGACAGGGTCTGAACACTGAAGCTTTCTTT,CASRQGLNTEAFF
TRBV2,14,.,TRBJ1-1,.,TGTGCCAGCAGTATGGGACGGCTGAACACTGAAGCTTTCTTT,CASSMGRLNTEAFF
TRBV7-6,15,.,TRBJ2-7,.,TGTGCCAGCAGCTTAGACTTGCCGCGTACGTACGAGCAGTACTTC,CASSLDLPRTYEQYF
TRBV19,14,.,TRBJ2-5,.,TGTGCCAGTAGTATAGGCCTTGGGGGAGTGACCCAGTACTTC,CASSIGLGGVTQYF
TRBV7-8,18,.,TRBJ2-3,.,TGTGCCAGCAGCTTAGCGCCCGGGGGCTCTCTTAGGACAGATACGCAGTATTTT,CASSLAPGGSLRTDTQYF
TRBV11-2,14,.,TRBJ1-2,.,TGTGCCAGCAGCTTAGGCGCGCATCCGGAGGGCTACACCTTC,CASSLGAHPEGYTF
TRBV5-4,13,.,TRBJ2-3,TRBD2,TGTGCCAGCAGCTTGGAACTGGGGGGGACGCAGTATTTT,CASSLELGGTQYF
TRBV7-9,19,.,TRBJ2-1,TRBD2,TGTGCCAGCAGCTCTGCCCGTAGCGGGGGCCCTTATTCCTACAATGAGCAGTTCTTC,CASSSARSGGPYSYNEQFF
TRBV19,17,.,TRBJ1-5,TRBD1,TGTGCCAGTAGTTCGCTTCCGGGACAGGCCTACAATCAGCCCCAGCATTTT,CASSSLPGQAYNQPQHF
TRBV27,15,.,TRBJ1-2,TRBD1,TGTGCCAGCAGTTTAAATGGGCAGGGGGCGCTAGGCTACACCTTC,CASSLNGQGALGYTF
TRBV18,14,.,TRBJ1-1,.,TGTGCCAGCTCACCACAGGGGGGGAACACTGAAGCTTTCTTT,CASSPQGGNTEAFF
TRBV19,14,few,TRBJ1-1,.,TGTGCCAGTAGTACCCGAGGGGGAGGCACTGAAGCTTTCTTT,CASSTRGGGTEAFF
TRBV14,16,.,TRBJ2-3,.,TGTGCCAGCAGCCACGGGGCCAGGCCTAGCACAGATACGCAGTATTTT,CASSHGARPSTDTQYF
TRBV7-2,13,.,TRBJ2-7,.,TGTGCCAGCAACGTTGGCGGCTCGTACGAGCAGTACTTC,CASNVGGSYEQYF
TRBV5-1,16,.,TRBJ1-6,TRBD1,TGCGCCAGCAGCCCTGGACAGGGGGCGAATAATTCACCCCTCCACTTT,CASSPGQGANNSPLHF
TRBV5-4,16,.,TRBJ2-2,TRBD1,TGTGCCAGCAGCTTGGCCCAGGGGGCGGACACCGGGGAGCTGTTTTTT,CASSLAQGADTGELFF
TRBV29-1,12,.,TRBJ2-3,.,TGCAGCGTTGAAGATCTCACAGGGTCGCAGTATTTT,CSVEDLTGSQYF
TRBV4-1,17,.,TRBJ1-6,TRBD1,TGCGCCAGCAGCCAGATGCATGGACAGGGAAATAATTCACCCCTCCACTTT,CASSQMHGQGNNSPLHF
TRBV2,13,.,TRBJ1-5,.,TGTGCCAGCAGTGAACAGGGCAATCAGCCCCAGCATTTT,CASSEQGNQPQHF
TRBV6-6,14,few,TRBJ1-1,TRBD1,TGTGCCAGCAGTCGGGACAGGGGGGACACTGAAGCTTTCTTT,CASSRDRGDTEAFF
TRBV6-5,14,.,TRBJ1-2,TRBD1,TGTGCCAGCAGGCCGACAGGGGGCGATTATGGCTACACCTTC,CASRPTGGDYGYTF
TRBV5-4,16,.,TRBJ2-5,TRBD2,TGTGCCAGCAGCTTGCGACTAGCGGGGGGGCCGGAGACCCAGTACTTC,CASSLRLAGGPETQYF
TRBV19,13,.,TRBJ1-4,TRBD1,TGTGCCAGTAGTCAAGACAGGGGTGAAAAACTGTTTTTT,CASSQDRGEKLFF
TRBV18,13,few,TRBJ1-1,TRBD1,TGTGCCAGCAGTACAGGGGGAAACACTGAAGCTTTCTTT,CASSTGGNTEAFF
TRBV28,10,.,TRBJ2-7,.,TGTGCCGGGGGCGGAGGCGAGCAGTACTTC,CAGGGGEQYF
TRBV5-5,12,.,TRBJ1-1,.,TGTGCCAGCAGCTTGGGAATCCTTGAAGCTTTCTTT,CASSLGILEAFF
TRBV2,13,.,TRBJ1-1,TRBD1,TGTGCCAGCTTAGGGACAGGGAACACTGAAGCTTTCTTT,CASLGTGNTEAFF
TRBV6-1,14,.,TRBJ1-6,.,TGTGCCACCGTACAGGGACTATTTGGATCACCCCTCCACTTT,CATVQGLFGSPLHF
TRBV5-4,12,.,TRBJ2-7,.,TGTGCCAGCAGCTTAGAACGGGGAGAGCAGTACTTC,CASSLERGEQYF
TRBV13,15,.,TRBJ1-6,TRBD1,TGTGCCAGCAGCTTAGGCGACAGGGGAAATTCACCCCTCCACTTT,CASSLGDRGNSPLHF
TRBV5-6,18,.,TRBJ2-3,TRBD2,TGTGCCAGCAGCCCCGCGGGACTAGCGGGGGGCTACACAGATACGCAGTATTTT,CASSPAGLAGGYTDTQYF
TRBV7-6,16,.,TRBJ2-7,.,TGTGCCAGCAGCTTAGGGAGTAGCGAAACGACCTACGAGCAGTACTTC,CASSLGSSETTYEQYF
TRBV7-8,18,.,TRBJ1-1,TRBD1,TGTGCCAGCAGCCCCGTCCTGCTGCCAACAGGGGCGAACACTGAAGCTTTCTTT,CASSPVLLPTGANTEAFF
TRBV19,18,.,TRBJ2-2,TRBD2,TGTGCCAGTAGGACATGGAGGAGCGGGGGGTCGGGCACCGGGGAGCTGTTTTTT,CASRTWRSGGSGTGELFF
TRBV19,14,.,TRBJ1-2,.,TGTGCCAGTAGTCCTGAGACGCGGAACTATGGCTACACCTTC,CASSPETRNYGYTF
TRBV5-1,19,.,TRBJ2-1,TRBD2,TGCGCCAGCAGCTTGCCGACTAGCGGGGCGGGGGGCTCCTACAATGAGCAGTTCTTC,CASSLPTSGAGGSYNEQFF
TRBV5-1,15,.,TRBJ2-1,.,TGCGCCAGCAGCCACAACCGGGAACCATACAATGAGCAGTTCTTC,CASSHNREPYNEQFF
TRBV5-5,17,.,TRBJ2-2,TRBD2,TGTGCCAGCAGCCGTCTAGCGGGGACCGCGAACACCGGGGAGCTGTTTTTT,CASSRLAGTANTGELFF
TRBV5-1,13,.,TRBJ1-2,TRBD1,TGCGCCAGTTACGGGGCGGGACAGTATGGCTACACCTTC,CASYGAGQYGYTF
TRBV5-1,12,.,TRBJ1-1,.,TGCGCCAGCAGTCCCGGTCGGACTGAAGCTTTCTTT,CASSPGRTEAFF
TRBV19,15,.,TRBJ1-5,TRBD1,TGTGCCACCGCGGGACAGCTTTATAGCAATCAGCCCCAGCATTTT,CATAGQLYSNQPQHF
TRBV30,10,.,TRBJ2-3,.,TGTGCCTGGAGGGGAGATACGCAGTATTTT,CAWRGDTQYF
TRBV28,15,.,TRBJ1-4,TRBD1,TGTGCCAGCAGTTTAAGGTCAGGGGGCAGCGAAAAACTGTTTTTT,CASSLRSGGSEKLFF
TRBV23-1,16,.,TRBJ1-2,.,TGCGCCAGCAGTCAATCGTCCCCAGGGTCTAACTATGGCTACACCTTC,CASSQSSPGSNYGYTF
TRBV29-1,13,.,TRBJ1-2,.,TGCAGCCTACTCGGGGTTGGGGGAACTGGCTACACCTTC,CSLLGVGGTGYTF
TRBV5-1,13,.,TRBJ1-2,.,TGCGCCAGCAGCTTGGGTCAGGGGTCCGGCTACACCTTC,CASSLGQGSGYTF
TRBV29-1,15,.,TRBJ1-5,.,TGCAGCGTTGTCGTTGCAGGGGCCCATAATCAGCCCCAGCATTTT,CSVVVAGAHNQPQHF
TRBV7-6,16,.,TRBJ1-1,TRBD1,TGTGCCAGCAGCTCCAGACAGGGTAGGGTGAACACTGAAGCTTTCTTT,CASSSRQGRVNTEAFF
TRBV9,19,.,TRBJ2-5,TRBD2,TGTGCCAGCAGCGCGATGCCCGGGACTAGCGGGGGGGCCGGAGAGACCCAGTACTTC,CASSAMPGTSGGAGETQYF
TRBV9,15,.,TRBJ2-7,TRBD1,TGTGCCAGCAGCGCCGGGACAGGGGGCCTCTACGAGCAGTACTTC,CASSAGTGGLYEQYF
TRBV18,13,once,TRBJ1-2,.,TGTGCCAGCTCACCCGGACAGTTGGAAGGCTACACCTTC,CASSPGQLEGYTF